The 27 T cell receptor beta chains given below trace back to one sample, sequenced in a study of cytomegalovirus exposure and HLA in healthy donors. Use of 60 Vbeta and 13 Jbeta primers characterized the PCR. The repertoire was sequenced with immunoSEQ multiplex PCR; TCRdb's copy has only in-frame clones and lacks some. Found here are approximately 200,000 clones, about four fifths of them singletons; the top ten hold around 6%. Sequenced material: PBMCs. Every receptor here comes from a woman under 40 in good health and CMV-seropositive.

The rearrangement uses TRBV29-1 and TRBJ1-3; no clear D gene. This CDR3 is built from 12 residues. Looked up from germline, CDR1 is SQVTM and CDR2 is ANQGSEA. V was clipped by 3 bases and J by 4 bases, with 7 bases between them. CDR3 in amino acids: CSVEFQGNTIYF. The CDR3 DNA sequence: TGCAGCGTTGAGTTCCAGGGAAACACCATATATTTT.

The rearrangement links TRBV6-5 to TRBJ2-1; D ambiguous. Looked up from germline, CDR1 is MNHEY and CDR2 is SVGAGI. V was clipped by 2 bases and J by 5 bases, with 16 bases between them. The CDR3 contains 16 residues. CDR3: CASSYGWLASDNEQFF. CDR3 coding DNA: TGTGCCAGCAGTTACGGTTGGTTGGCTAGTGACAATGAGCAGTTCTTC.

CDR3 coding DNA: TGTGCCAGCAGCTCACAGATGAACACTGAAGCTTTCTTT. Protein sequence: CASSSQMNTEAFF. The V and J genes are TRBV7-9 and TRBJ1-1; D remains unclear. The length of the CDR3 is 13 residues. The V and J ends lost 4 bases and 0 bases respectively, with 6 bases between them. Germline V CDR1 and CDR2: SEHNR, FQNEAQ (reference sequence).

In its sample, this clone was seen a few times. The chain uses TRBV11-2 and TRBJ2-7, with D possibly being TRBD2 (6 bases). Trimming left V 5 bases short and J 3 bases short, with 17 bases between. The CDR3 runs 15 residues. Germline V gene lookup returns CDR1 SGHAT and CDR2 FQNNGV. CDR3 DNA: TGTGCCAGCAGCCCTTTACGGGACTGGAGCTACGAGCAGTACTTC. This codes for CASSPLRDWSYEQYF.

This clone has only a few counts. This chain joins TRBV2 and TRBJ2-3, with 14 bases that match TRBD2. This CDR3 has 19 residues. Germline trimming cut 6 bases from V and 6 bases from J; bases unmatched to any gene: 17. Germline V CDR1 and CDR2: SNHLY, FYNNEI. CDR3 DNA: TGTGCCAGCAGATGGAACTCCGGGACTAGCGGGAGAATGGGGGATACGCAGTATTTT. This gives the protein CASRWNSGTSGRMGDTQYF.

This chain connects TRBV7-8 to TRBJ2-1; D gene uncertain. The CDR3 spans 14 residues. The ends were cut back, 5 bases at V and 6 bases at J, with 14 bases in the middle. Germline loops: CDR1 SGHVS, CDR2 FQNEAQ. The DNA of the CDR3 is TGTGCCAGCAGCACAGTTGTACGGTCCAATGAGCAGTTCTTC. It specifies CASSTVVRSNEQFF.

CDR3 sequence reads: CASSPGGPYGYTF. The CDR3 DNA sequence: TGTGCCAGCAGCCCCGGGGGTCCCTATGGCTACACCTTC. The rearrangement uses TRBV7-9 and TRBJ1-2; possible D gene TRBD1, 5 bases. Between the trimmed V and J ends, which lost 5 bases and 4 bases, there was a span of 11 bases. CDR1 is SEHNR, CDR2 FQNEAQ, per germline (reference sequence). CDR3 length: 13 residues. Filled out from reference TRBV7-9 and TRBJ1-2, the complete variable domain reads DTGVSQNPRHKITKRGQNVTFRCDPISEHNRLYWYRQTLGQGPEFLTYFQNEAQLEKSRLLSDRFSAERPKGSFSTLEIQRTEQGDSAMYLCASSPGGPYGYTFGSGTRLTVV.

This clone was picked up a small number of times. The chain carries TRBV19 and TRBJ1-1, with D hard to call. Germline CDR1 is LNHDA and CDR2 is SQIVND (reference sequence). The CDR3 has 13 amino acids. V was trimmed by 6 bases and J by 1 base, leaving 9 bases between them. The DNA of the CDR3 is TGTGCCAGTAGCTTACGACAGAACACTGAAGCTTTCTTT. Residues: CASSLRQNTEAFF.

This clone is a singleton in its sample. The chain joins TRBV9 to TRBJ1-2, with 9 bases matching TRBD1. The CDR3 runs 15 residues. The germline CDR1 and CDR2 sequences are SGDLS and YYNGEE. The junction had 11 bases not matched to a gene; V was cut back by 4 bases and J by 7 bases. The DNA of the CDR3 is TGTGCCAGCAGCTTATTTACAGGGGGCGCCGGTGGCTACACCTTC. It encodes CASSLFTGGAGGYTF. Drawing the rest from reference TRBV9 and TRBJ1-2, the complete variable domain is DSGVTQTPKHLITATGQRVTLRCSPRSGDLSVYWYQQSLDQGLQFLIQYYNGEERAKGNILERFSAQQFPDLHSELNLSSLELGDSALYFCASSLFTGGAGGYTFGSGTRLTVV.

This clone occurred once. V is TRBV19 and J is TRBJ1-2; 7 bases agree with TRBD1. Germline CDR1 and CDR2: LNHDA and SQIVND (reference sequence). The CDR3 is made up of 13 amino acids. Trimming cost V 6 bases and J 7 bases; bases outside gene matches: 8. The CDR3 DNA is TGTGCCAGTAGGAGGGGGCCAGAAGGTGGCTACACCTTC. Its translation is CASRRGPEGGYTF.

The V call is TRBV6-6, the J call TRBJ2-2, with D maybe TRBD2 (6 bases). The V and J ends lost 10 bases and 2 bases respectively, with 11 bases between them. Germline values: CDR1 MNHNY, CDR2 SVGAGI (reference sequence). CDR3 length: 13 residues. CDR3 sequence reads: CATPEGNTGELFF. CDR3 nucleotide sequence: TGTGCCACTCCGGAGGGTAACACCGGGGAGCTGTTTTTT.

The gene calls are TRBV27 and TRBJ2-1, with 9 positions matching TRBD1. Germline CDR1 and CDR2: MNHEY and SMNVEV (reference sequence). The CDR3 loop spans 15 amino acids. The junction had 13 bases not matched to a gene; V was cut back by 10 bases and J by 6 bases. CDR3 in DNA: TGTGCCACCTTAAAAGGGACAGGGCGGTTCAATGAGCAGTTCTTC. This translates into CATLKGTGRFNEQFF.

The chain's CDR3 is CASSATSGSSYEQYF. Here the CDR3 DNA reads TGTGCCAGCAGTGCGACTAGCGGGAGCTCCTACGAGCAGTACTTC. The chain joins TRBV27 to TRBJ2-7, with 12 bases identical to TRBD2. The CDR3 sequence is 15 residues long. Germline-derived CDR1 and CDR2 are MNHEY and SMNVEV (reference sequence). V lost 5 bases and J lost 0; bases outside the gene matches: 2.

The chain couples TRBV6-6 to TRBJ1-2; D may be TRBD1 (6 bases). Germline V gene sequence: CDR1 MNHNY, CDR2 SVGAGI (reference sequence). This CDR3 comprises 15 residues. Trimming left V 10 bases short and J 0 bases short, with 18 bases between. In nucleotides, the CDR3 is TGTGCCATCCCGGACAGCATAGCTCCTAACTATGGCTACACCTTC. As protein: CAIPDSIAPNYGYTF.

The chain employs TRBV29-1 and TRBJ2-1; 8 bases line up with TRBD2. The CDR3 runs 16 residues. J lost 6 bases, V lost 7 bases, and 17 bases had no gene match. CDR1 SQVTM and CDR2 ANQGSEA come from the germline V gene. The CDR3 reads CSGERMSGGRGNEQFF. The DNA of the CDR3 is TGCAGCGGCGAGAGGATGAGCGGGGGACGGGGCAATGAGCAGTTCTTC.

The rearrangement links TRBV7-9 to TRBJ2-5; D gene uncertain. Germline V gene lookup returns CDR1 SEHNR and CDR2 FQNEAQ (reference sequence). V lost 2 bases, J lost 4 bases, and 8 bases lay in between. The CDR3 consists of 13 residues. Here the CDR3 DNA reads TGTGCCAGCAGCTTATTTAACACAGAGACCCAGTACTTC. It codes for CASSLFNTETQYF.

This sequence joins TRBV5-1 and TRBJ1-1, with 9 bases lining up with TRBD1. Germline V gene sequence: CDR1 SGHRS, CDR2 YFSETQ. The CDR3 contains 15 residues. V shed 3 bases and J 9 bases; nucleotides not matched to a gene: 12. The CDR3 bases are TGCGCCAGCAGCTGGGGGGACAGGGATGCTACCCAAGCTTTCTTT. Protein: CASSWGDRDATQAFF. The full variable domain, its missing parts supplied by reference TRBV5-1 and TRBJ1-1, is KAGVTQTPRYLIKTRGQQVTLSCSPISGHRSVSWYQQTPGQGLQFLFEYFSETQRNKGNFPGRFSGRQFSNSRSEMNVSTLELGDSALYLCASSWGDRDATQAFFGQGTRLTVV.

The rearrangement uses TRBV11-2 and TRBJ1-1; TRBD1 agrees at 8 bases. V gave up 5 bases and J gave up 3 bases; unmatched junction bases: 11. CDR3 size: 16 residues. Germline assignment: CDR1 SGHAT and CDR2 FQNNGV. In DNA form, the CDR3 reads TGTGCCAGCAGCCCCTTCCTGGACAGGGTTGACACTGAAGCTTTCTTT. The encoded protein is CASSPFLDRVDTEAFF.

Concerning this clone: At the DNA level, this CDR3 is encoded by other sequences in the same sample as well. This chain connects TRBV19 to TRBJ1-5; D is uncertain. Germline V gene lookup returns CDR1 LNHDA and CDR2 SQIVND (reference sequence). The CDR3 loop spans 14 amino acids. V lost 3 bases to trimming and J lost 2 bases, with 8 bases between them. Here the CDR3 DNA reads TGTGCCAGTAGTATCGGCCAGGGCAATCAGCCCCAGCATTTT. It is translated as CASSIGQGNQPQHF.

A remark on this clone: The same CDR3 can be traced to other DNA sequences in this sample. The chain recombines TRBV19 with TRBJ1-1; 12 bases fit TRBD1. CDR1 is LNHDA, CDR2 SQIVND, per germline (reference sequence). V gave up 4 bases and J gave up 3 bases; unmatched junction bases: 6. This CDR3 region has 16 residues. CDR3 in amino acids: CASSTGTGGVYTEAFF. The DNA of the CDR3 is TGTGCCAGTAGTACCGGGACAGGGGGCGTGTACACTGAAGCTTTCTTT.

The V and J genes are TRBV11-2 and TRBJ2-7; D may be TRBD2 (6 bases). This CDR3 is 16 amino acids long. Germline V gene data show CDR1 as SGHAT and CDR2 as FQNNGV. V gave up 1 base and J gave up 0 bases, with 13 bases separating them. The CDR3 nucleotides are TGTGCCAGCAGCTTAGCGGGACTCGGTACCTCCTACGAGCAGTACTTC. This encodes CASSLAGLGTSYEQYF.

The chain links TRBV7-9 to TRBJ2-3; weak D call: TRBD1 (5 bases). This CDR3 comprises 16 residues. Trimming took off 5 bases at V and 1 base at J, with 16 bases between the two ends. Germline V gene sequence: CDR1 SEHNR, CDR2 FQNEAQ (reference sequence). This CDR3 is CASSPLRGQRTDTQYF. The CDR3 DNA follows: TGTGCCAGCAGCCCCCTACGAGGACAACGCACAGATACGCAGTATTTT.

The V and J genes are TRBV6-5 and TRBJ1-6; no firm D call. Trimming pared 0 bases from V and 7 bases from J, leaving 10 bases between. Germline-derived CDR1 and CDR2 are MNHEY and SVGAGI. There are 15 residues in the CDR3. In DNA form, the CDR3 reads TGTGCCAGCAGTTACTCAGACGGGGAAAATTCACCCCTCCACTTT. It codes for CASSYSDGENSPLHF.

The chain combines TRBV18 with TRBJ2-1; 7 nucleotides line up with TRBD1. The CDR3 is 14 amino acids. CDR1 KGHSH and CDR2 LQKENI come from the germline V gene. V trimming: 5 bases; J trimming: 7 bases; junction bases outside the gene matches: 8. The CDR3 DNA follows: TGTGCCAGCTCAGTACAGGGGTCCGCGAATGAGCAGTTCTTC. Translated, it gives CASSVQGSANEQFF.

CDR3 nucleotide sequence: TGTGCCAGCAGTTTTAGTAGCCCTAGGACAGGGGGCACAGATACGCAGTATTTT. Its protein is CASSFSSPRTGGTDTQYF. V is TRBV27 and J is TRBJ2-3; 9 bases are shared with TRBD1. From germline, CDR1 is MNHEY and CDR2 SMNVEV (reference sequence). The CDR3 has 18 residues. Germline trimming cut 3 bases from V and 1 base from J; bases unmatched to any gene: 11.

The chain uses TRBV7-2 and TRBJ2-7; no reliable D call. Germline CDR1 and CDR2: SGHTA and FQGNSA. The CDR3 spans 14 residues. V lost 4 bases to trimming and J lost 0 bases, with 10 bases between them. The CDR3 sequence is CASSSIPISYEQYF. For the CDR3, the DNA is TGTGCCAGCAGCTCAATCCCAATCTCCTACGAGCAGTACTTC. The entire variable domain, with the rest obtained from reference TRBV7-2 and TRBJ2-7, is as follows: GAGVSQSPSNKVTEKGKDVELRCDPISGHTALYWYRQSLGQGLEFLIYFQGNSAPDKSGLPSDRFSAERTGGSVSTLTIQRTQQEDSAVYLCASSSIPISYEQYFGPGTRLTVT.

The chain couples TRBV4-1 to TRBJ2-7; maybe TRBD1 (7 bases). Germline V gene lookup returns CDR1 MGHRA and CDR2 YSYEKL. This CDR3 comprises 16 residues. Trimming removed 2 bases from V and 6 bases from J, with 20 bases in between. The CDR3 is CASSQSGHPGGREQYF. In DNA, the CDR3 is TGCGCCAGCAGCCAATCAGGGCATCCAGGGGGGCGCGAGCAGTACTTC.